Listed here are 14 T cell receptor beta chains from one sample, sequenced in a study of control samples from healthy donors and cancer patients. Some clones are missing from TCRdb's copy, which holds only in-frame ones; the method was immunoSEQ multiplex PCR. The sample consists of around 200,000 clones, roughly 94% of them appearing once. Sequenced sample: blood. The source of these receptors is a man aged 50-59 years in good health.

The CDR3 loop reads CASRALYEQYF. The CDR3 DNA sequence: TGTGCCAGCCGAGCTCTCTACGAGCAGTACTTC. The rearrangement links TRBV25-1 to TRBJ2-7; no clear D gene. The CDR3 sequence is 11 residues long. Germline lookup yields CDR1 MGHDK and CDR2 SYGVNS. Trimming pared 8 bases from V and 3 bases from J, leaving 8 bases between.

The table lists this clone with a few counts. The CDR3 nucleotides read TGTGCCAGCAGCTTGGACAGAATCCCTTACGAGCAGTACGTC. Amino acids: CASSLDRIPYEQYV. The chain combines TRBV28 with TRBJ2-7, with D possibly being TRBD1 (6 bases). CDR1 MDHEN and CDR2 SYDVKM come from the germline V gene. The CDR3 has 14 residues. V lost 6 bases, J lost 4 bases, and 16 bases lay in between.

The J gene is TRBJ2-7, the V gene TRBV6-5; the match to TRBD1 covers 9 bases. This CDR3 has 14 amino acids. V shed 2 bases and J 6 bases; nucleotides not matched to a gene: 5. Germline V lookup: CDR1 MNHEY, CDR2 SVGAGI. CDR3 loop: CASSYGTGFSEQYF. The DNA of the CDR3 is TGTGCCAGCAGTTACGGGACAGGGTTTTCCGAGCAGTACTTC.

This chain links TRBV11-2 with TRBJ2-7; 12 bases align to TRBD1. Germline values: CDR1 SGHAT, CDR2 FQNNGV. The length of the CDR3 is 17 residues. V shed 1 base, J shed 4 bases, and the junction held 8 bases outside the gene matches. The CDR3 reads CASSLGDMGQGAYEQYF. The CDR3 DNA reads TGTGCCAGCAGCTTAGGGGATATGGGACAGGGGGCTTACGAGCAGTACTTC.

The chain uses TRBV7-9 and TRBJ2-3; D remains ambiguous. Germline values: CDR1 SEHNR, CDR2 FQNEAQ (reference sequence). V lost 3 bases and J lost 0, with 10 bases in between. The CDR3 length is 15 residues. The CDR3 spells CASSFNPISTDTQYF. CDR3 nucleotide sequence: TGTGCCAGCAGCTTTAACCCCATTAGCACAGATACGCAGTATTTT.

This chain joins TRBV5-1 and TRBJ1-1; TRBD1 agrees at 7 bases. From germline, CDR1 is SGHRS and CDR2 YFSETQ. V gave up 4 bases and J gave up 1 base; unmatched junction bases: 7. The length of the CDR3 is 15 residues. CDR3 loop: CASSAGTVTNTEAFF. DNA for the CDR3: TGCGCCAGCAGCGCCGGGACAGTTACGAACACTGAAGCTTTCTTT.

CDR3 nucleotide sequence: TGCGCCAGCAGCCAAGGAAATAGCGGGGGGGGGAATACGCAGTATTTT. Translation gives CASSQGNSGGGNTQYF. The chain employs TRBV4-1 and TRBJ2-3; 11 bases are a match to TRBD2. Germline lookup yields CDR1 MGHRA and CDR2 YSYEKL. V was pared by 1 base and J by 7 bases, with 7 bases of the junction left unmatched. The CDR3 loop spans 16 amino acids.

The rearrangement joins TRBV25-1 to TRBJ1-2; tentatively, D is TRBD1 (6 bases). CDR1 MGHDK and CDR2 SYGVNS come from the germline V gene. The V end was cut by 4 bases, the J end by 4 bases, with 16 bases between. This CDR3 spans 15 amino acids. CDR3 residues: CASSANRERVYGYTF. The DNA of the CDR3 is TGTGCCAGCAGTGCAAACAGGGAGCGAGTCTATGGCTACACCTTC.

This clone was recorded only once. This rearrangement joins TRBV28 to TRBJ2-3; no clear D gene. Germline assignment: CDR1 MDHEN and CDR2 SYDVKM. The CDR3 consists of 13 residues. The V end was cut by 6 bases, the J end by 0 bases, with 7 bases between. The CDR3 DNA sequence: TGTGCCAGCAGCCGAGTAAGCACAGATACGCAGTATTTT. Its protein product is CASSRVSTDTQYF.

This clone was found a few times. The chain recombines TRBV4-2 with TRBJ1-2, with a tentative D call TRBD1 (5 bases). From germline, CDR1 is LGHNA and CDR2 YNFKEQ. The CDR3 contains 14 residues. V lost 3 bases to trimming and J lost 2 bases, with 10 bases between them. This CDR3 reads CASSHPGENYGYTF. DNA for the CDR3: TGTGCCAGCAGCCACCCGGGGGAGAACTATGGCTACACCTTC.

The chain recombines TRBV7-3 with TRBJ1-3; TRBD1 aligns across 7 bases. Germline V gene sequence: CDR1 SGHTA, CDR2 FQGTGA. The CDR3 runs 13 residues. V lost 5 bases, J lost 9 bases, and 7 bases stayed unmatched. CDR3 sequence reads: CASSLDRVGTIYF. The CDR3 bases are TGTGCCAGCAGCCTCGACAGGGTCGGCACCATATATTTT.

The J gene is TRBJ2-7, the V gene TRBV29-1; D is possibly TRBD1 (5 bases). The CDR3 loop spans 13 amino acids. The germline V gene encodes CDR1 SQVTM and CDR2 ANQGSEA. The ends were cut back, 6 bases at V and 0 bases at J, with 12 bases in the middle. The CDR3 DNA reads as TGCAGCGTAACAGGTGGCTACTCCTACGAGCAGTACTTC. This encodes CSVTGGYSYEQYF.

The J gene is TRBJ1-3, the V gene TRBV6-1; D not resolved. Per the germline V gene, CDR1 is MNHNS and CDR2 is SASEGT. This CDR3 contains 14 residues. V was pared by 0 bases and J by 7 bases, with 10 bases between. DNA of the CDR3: TGTGCCAGCAGTGAAGCGAGACTGAGGAACACCATATATTTT. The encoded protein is CASSEARLRNTIYF.

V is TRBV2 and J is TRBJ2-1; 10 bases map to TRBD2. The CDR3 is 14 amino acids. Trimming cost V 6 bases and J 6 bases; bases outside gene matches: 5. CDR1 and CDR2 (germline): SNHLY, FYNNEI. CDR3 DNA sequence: TGTGCCAGCAGAGGGATAGCGGGGGGCAATGAGCAGTTCTTC. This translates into CASRGIAGGNEQFF.